This is a list of T cell receptor beta chains from one sample in a study of T cells in Graves' hyperthyroidism and ophthalmopathy. Each CDR3 protein gets one entry after TCRdb re-called the multiplex PCR reads with MiXCR. The table has roughly 500,000 distinct CDR3 sequences, about 45% seen once; the top ten hold about 40%. The sequenced sample consisted of peripheral blood or thyroid tissue (not recorded which). The receptors were gathered from an adult woman with Graves' disease, either hyperthyroidism or ophthalmopathy (not recorded which). CDR3s include the opening cysteine and the closing phenylalanine or tryptophan. A D gene is named only where the DNA matches it firmly. Size is stated for part of the rows, as once, few or many counts, or as a class when the clone is expanded.

CDR3 protein: CASSLGGTGVSNTEAFF
CDR3 DNA: TGTGCCAGCAGTTTAGGGGGGACAGGGGTTTCGAACACTGAAGCTTTCTTT
D gene: TRBD1
clone size: NA
V gene: TRBV2
J gene: TRBJ1-1

CDR3 protein: CSASGTQETQYF
CDR3 DNA: TGCAGTGCTAGCGGGACCCAAGAGACCCAGTACTTC
D gene: NA
clone size: many
V gene: TRBV20-1
J gene: TRBJ2-5

CDR3 protein: CASSPASAAGPYEQYF
CDR3 DNA: TGTGCCAGCAGTCCAGCCTCGGCCGCGGGCCCCTACGAGCAGTACTTC
D gene: NA
clone size: few
V gene: TRBV28
J gene: TRBJ2-7

CDR3 protein: CAITEGQGNGYTF
CDR3 DNA: TGTGCCATCACCGAGGGACAGGGGAACGGCTACACCTTC
D gene: TRBD1
clone size: many
V gene: TRBV10-3
J gene: TRBJ1-2

CDR3 protein: CASSPWDRNSPLHF
CDR3 DNA: TGTGCCAGCAGCCCTTGGGACAGAAATTCACCCCTCCACTTT
D gene: TRBD1
clone size: NA
V gene: TRBV10-3
J gene: TRBJ1-6

CDR3 protein: CAIRGGQGPHEQYF
CDR3 DNA: TGTGCCATCAGGGGAGGACAGGGCCCCCACGAGCAGTACTTC
D gene: TRBD1
clone size: NA
V gene: TRBV10-3
J gene: TRBJ2-7

CDR3 protein: CATSRFTGELFF
CDR3 DNA: TGTGCCACCAGCAGGTTCACCGGGGAGCTGTTTTTT
D gene: NA
clone size: few
V gene: TRBV15
J gene: TRBJ2-2

CDR3 protein: CASSPGPDSSYEQYF
CDR3 DNA: TGTGCCAGCAGCCCTGGCCCGGACAGCTCCTACGAGCAGTACTTC
D gene: NA
clone size: NA
V gene: TRBV7-9
J gene: TRBJ2-7

CDR3 protein: CASSLSQGNYGYTF
CDR3 DNA: TGTGCCAGCAGCTTATCCCAGGGGAACTATGGCTACACCTTC
D gene: NA
clone size: many
V gene: TRBV11-2
J gene: TRBJ1-2

CDR3 protein: CSASLAGGSTQYF
CDR3 DNA: TGCAGTGCATCACTAGCGGGAGGGTCTACGCAGTATTTT
D gene: TRBD2
clone size: once
V gene: TRBV20-1
J gene: TRBJ2-3

CDR3 protein: CASRPGQANQPQHF
CDR3 DNA: TGTGCCAGCAGGCCGGGACAGGCTAATCAGCCCCAGCATTTT
D gene: TRBD1
clone size: few
V gene: TRBV28
J gene: TRBJ1-5

CDR3 protein: CASSLGDRVHDQPQHF
CDR3 DNA: TGTGCCAGCAGCTTGGGGGACAGGGTGCATGATCAGCCCCAGCATTTT
D gene: TRBD1
clone size: NA
V gene: TRBV5-6
J gene: TRBJ1-5

CDR3 protein: CSARGTGGDRETQYF
CDR3 DNA: TGCAGTGCTAGAGGCACGGGGGGAGATCGGGAGACCCAGTACTTC
D gene: TRBD2
clone size: NA
V gene: TRBV20-1
J gene: TRBJ2-5

CDR3 protein: CASKQSTSGRAGTGELFF
CDR3 DNA: TGTGCCAGCAAACAATCGACTAGCGGGAGGGCAGGAACCGGGGAGCTGTTTTTT
D gene: TRBD2
clone size: few
V gene: TRBV12-3/TRBV12-4
J gene: TRBJ2-2

CDR3 protein: CASSSDTGYEQYF
CDR3 DNA: TGTGCCAGCAGCTCGGACACGGGCTACGAGCAGTACTTC
D gene: NA
clone size: many
V gene: TRBV7-9
J gene: TRBJ2-7

CDR3 protein: CASSDHTGNSNQPQHF
CDR3 DNA: TGTGCCAGCAGTGACCATACAGGGAATAGCAATCAGCCCCAGCATTTT
D gene: NA
clone size: few
V gene: TRBV6-5
J gene: TRBJ1-5

CDR3 protein: CASNSDRLNTEAFF
CDR3 DNA: TGTGCCAGCAACTCCGACAGGCTGAACACTGAAGCTTTCTTT
D gene: NA
clone size: NA
V gene: TRBV2
J gene: TRBJ1-1

CDR3 protein: CASTPGPGEKLFF
CDR3 DNA: TGTGCCAGCACCCCCGGACCTGGAGAAAAACTGTTTTTT
D gene: NA
clone size: many
V gene: TRBV5-6
J gene: TRBJ1-4

CDR3 protein: CASSGDRVGGGYTF
CDR3 DNA: TGTGCCAGCAGTGGGGACAGGGTGGGAGGTGGCTACACCTTC
D gene: TRBD1
clone size: many
V gene: TRBV25-1
J gene: TRBJ1-2

CDR3 protein: CSYKTTTGFGEKLFF
CDR3 DNA: TGCAGCTACAAAACAACGACAGGGTTTGGTGAAAAACTGTTTTTT
D gene: TRBD1
clone size: NA
V gene: TRBV29-1
J gene: TRBJ1-4

CDR3 protein: CSVPGHANYGYTF
CDR3 DNA: TGCAGCGTTCCAGGGCATGCTAACTATGGCTACACCTTC
D gene: NA
clone size: few
V gene: TRBV29-1
J gene: TRBJ1-2

CDR3 protein: CASSQLTGVNEKLFF
CDR3 DNA: TGTGCCAGCAGCCAACTAACAGGGGTTAATGAAAAACTGTTTTTT
D gene: TRBD1
clone size: many
V gene: TRBV14
J gene: TRBJ1-4

CDR3 protein: CAIRETGTNTEAFF
CDR3 DNA: TGTGCCATCAGGGAGACAGGGACGAACACTGAAGCTTTCTTT
D gene: TRBD1
clone size: NA
V gene: TRBV10-3
J gene: TRBJ1-1

CDR3 protein: CAISATGQETQYF
CDR3 DNA: TGTGCCATCAGTGCGACAGGTCAAGAGACCCAGTACTTC
D gene: NA
clone size: NA
V gene: TRBV10-3
J gene: TRBJ2-5

CDR3 protein: CASSLARQAQHF
CDR3 DNA: TGTGCCAGCAGCTTAGCCAGACAGGCCCAGCATTTT
D gene: NA
clone size: NA
V gene: TRBV7-9
J gene: TRBJ1-5

CDR3 protein: CASRVSSNSGANVLTF
CDR3 DNA: TGTGCCAGCAGGGTCAGTTCCAACTCTGGGGCCAACGTCCTGACTTTC
D gene: NA
clone size: NA
V gene: TRBV7-8
J gene: TRBJ2-6

CDR3 protein: CASSHRDIDGYTF
CDR3 DNA: TGTGCCAGCAGCCACCGGGACATAGATGGCTACACCTTC
D gene: NA
clone size: NA
V gene: TRBV4-2
J gene: TRBJ1-2

CDR3 protein: CASSHRDRNSYGYTF
CDR3 DNA: TGTGCCAGCAGCCACCGGGACAGGAACTCCTATGGCTACACCTTC
D gene: TRBD1
clone size: few
V gene: TRBV7-9
J gene: TRBJ1-2

CDR3 protein: CASRGTADSPLHF
CDR3 DNA: TGTGCCAGCAGGGGGACGGCAGATTCACCCCTCCACTTT
D gene: NA
clone size: once
V gene: TRBV12-3/TRBV12-4
J gene: TRBJ1-6

CDR3 protein: CASSTVVPGLSGYTF
CDR3 DNA: TGTGCCAGCAGCACGGTGGTACCCGGTCTTTCTGGCTACACCTTC
D gene: NA
clone size: few
V gene: TRBV7-2
J gene: TRBJ1-2

CDR3 protein: CSVLGQPGHGGNTIYF
CDR3 DNA: TGCAGCGTCCTGGGACAGCCTGGGCATGGTGGAAACACCATATATTTT
D gene: TRBD1
clone size: NA
V gene: TRBV29-1
J gene: TRBJ1-3

CDR3 protein: CASSPGVSLHF
CDR3 DNA: TGTGCCAGCAGCCCCGGAGTCTCCCTCCACTTT
D gene: NA
clone size: NA
V gene: TRBV11-2
J gene: TRBJ1-6

CDR3 protein: CSASIRGGDQETQYF
CDR3 DNA: TGCAGTGCCAGCATCAGAGGTGGGGACCAAGAGACCCAGTACTTC
D gene: NA
clone size: many
V gene: TRBV20-1
J gene: TRBJ2-5

CDR3 protein: CASSLAGGVQNYLDFYEQYF
CDR3 DNA: TGTGCCAGCAGCTTAGCGGGCGGGGTTCAAAACTACCTCGACTTCTACGAGCAGTACTTC
D gene: NA
clone size: few
V gene: TRBV11-3
J gene: TRBJ2-7

CDR3 protein: CASSLSLAGVEQYF
CDR3 DNA: TGTGCCAGCAGCTTAAGCCTAGCGGGAGTCGAGCAGTACTTC
D gene: TRBD2
clone size: many
V gene: TRBV11-2
J gene: TRBJ2-7

CDR3 protein: CASNGAKTQYF
CDR3 DNA: TGTGCCAGTAATGGGGCAAAGACCCAGTACTTC
D gene: NA
clone size: many
V gene: TRBV2
J gene: TRBJ2-5

CDR3 protein: CASRSVGGPPGFGYTF
CDR3 DNA: TGTGCCAGCAGATCAGTCGGGGGGCCCCCCGGTTTTGGCTACACCTTC
D gene: NA
clone size: many
V gene: TRBV7-9
J gene: TRBJ1-2

CDR3 protein: CSAQGTLGETQHF
CDR3 DNA: TGCAGTGCCCAGGGGACCCTGGGAGAGACCCAGCATTTT
D gene: NA
clone size: NA
V gene: TRBV20-1
J gene: TRBJ1-5

CDR3 protein: CASSLAAENYGYTF
CDR3 DNA: TGTGCCAGCAGCTTAGCGGCGGAAAACTATGGCTACACCTTC
D gene: NA
clone size: NA
V gene: TRBV7-2
J gene: TRBJ1-2

CDR3 protein: CASSDGGNTEAFF
CDR3 DNA: TGCGCCAGCAGTGATGGTGGGAACACTGAAGCTTTCTTT
D gene: NA
clone size: medium-sized
V gene: TRBV10-1
J gene: TRBJ1-1

CDR3 protein: CASSSGQGRNTGELFF
CDR3 DNA: TGTGCCAGCAGCTCAGGACAGGGCAGGAACACCGGGGAGCTGTTTTTT
D gene: TRBD1
clone size: NA
V gene: TRBV7-8
J gene: TRBJ2-2

CDR3 protein: CASTKSAGNQPQHF
CDR3 DNA: TGTGCCAGCACCAAGTCTGCGGGCAATCAGCCCCAGCATTTT
D gene: NA
clone size: NA
V gene: TRBV12-3/TRBV12-4
J gene: TRBJ1-5

CDR3 protein: CATSRVTGGFQETQYF
CDR3 DNA: TGTGCCACCAGCAGAGTGACAGGGGGTTTCCAAGAGACCCAGTACTTC
D gene: TRBD1
clone size: NA
V gene: TRBV15
J gene: TRBJ2-5

CDR3 protein: CASSLDRGGDEKLFF
CDR3 DNA: TGCGCCAGCAGCTTGGACAGGGGGGGCGATGAAAAACTGTTTTTT
D gene: TRBD1
clone size: NA
V gene: TRBV5-1
J gene: TRBJ1-4

CDR3 protein: CASSLSPASPNQPQHF
CDR3 DNA: TGTGCCAGCAGTTTATCCCCGGCCAGCCCCAATCAGCCCCAGCATTTT
D gene: NA
clone size: few
V gene: TRBV10-3
J gene: TRBJ1-5

CDR3 protein: CASSRHNQPQHF
CDR3 DNA: TGTGCCAGCAGCAGACATAATCAGCCCCAGCATTTT
D gene: NA
clone size: NA
V gene: TRBV24-1
J gene: TRBJ1-5